The 13 T cell receptor beta chains given below trace back to one sample, sequenced in a study of blood T cells in healthy people across ages. Using a J-beta primer mix together with a sample-barcoded 5' primer, a second PCR was run for roughly 6 to 12 cycles. One entry per CDR3 protein, called by TCRdb with MiXCR from the 5' RACE reads. The table includes more than 900,000 distinct CDR3 sequences, about 29% detected once. The same data also contributed to another study, on T cells of mothers and their children.

Sequencing was done on a sample of blood. The source of these receptors is a woman aged 40 to 50 in good health.

This clonotype was found many times. The CDR3 loop reads CASSQFTTGEQYF. Written as DNA, the CDR3 is TGTGCCAGCAGCCAATTTACAACTGGCGAGCAGTACTTC. The gene calls are TRBV3-1 and TRBJ2-7; D gene ambiguous. V lost 2 bases and J lost 6, with 11 bases in between. Germline CDR1 LGHDT, CDR2 YNNKEL (reference sequence). The CDR3 totals 13 residues.

This clonotype was observed at least ten times. The J gene is TRBJ2-5, the V gene TRBV5-1; 13 bases map to TRBD2. CDR3 size: 16 residues. Germline V gene lookup returns CDR1 SGHRS and CDR2 YFSETQ. With V trimmed by 4 bases and J by 5 bases, 8 bases remained unmatched. CDR3: CASSPRLAGGFETQYF. Written as DNA, the CDR3 is TGCGCCAGCAGCCCAAGACTAGCGGGGGGTTTTGAGACCCAGTACTTC.

This clonotype has a handful of counts. V gene TRBV3-1 combines with J gene TRBJ2-2; D ambiguous. Trimming took 6 bases from V and 5 from J, leaving 7 bases between them. In germline, CDR1 is LGHDT, CDR2 YNNKEL (reference sequence). This CDR3 region has 12 residues. The CDR3 sequence: CASSQPTGELFF. CDR3 DNA: TGTGCCAGCAGTCAACCTACCGGGGAGCTGTTTTTT.

This chain connects TRBV7-2 to TRBJ2-5, with 7 bases that match TRBD1. After removal of 1 base from V and 7 bases from J, the junction contained 9 bases not matched to a gene. The germline CDR1 and CDR2 sequences are SGHTA and FQGNSA. CDR3 length: 15 amino acids. CDR3 protein: CASSLGQRGRGTQYF. The DNA for the CDR3 is TGTGCCAGCAGCTTAGGACAGAGGGGGCGAGGGACCCAGTACTTC.

Only a few counts were recorded for this clonotype. This sequence joins TRBV12-3 or TRBV12-4 and TRBJ1-2; no firm D call. This CDR3 is 13 amino acids long. Trimming took 6 bases from V and 8 from J, leaving 16 bases between them. CDR3 DNA sequence: TGTGCCAGCAGCTCTGGACCCAACAAGGGCTACACCTTC. As protein: CASSSGPNKGYTF.

This clonotype was detected ten times or more. The V gene is TRBV29-1, the J gene TRBJ1-2; D gene uncertain. In germline, CDR1 is SQVTM, CDR2 ANQGSEA. Trimming shortened V by 5 bases and J by 1 base, and 5 bases separated the two germline ends. The CDR3 spans 11 residues. The CDR3 nucleotides read TGCAGCGTTCAGAGTAACTATGGCTACACCTTC. Amino acids: CSVQSNYGYTF.

In this sample, this clonotype turned up a few times. A much larger clone is a single base away; this may be a read error. The chain couples TRBV27 to TRBJ2-7, with a weak D call TRBD1 (6 bases). Per germline, CDR1 MNHEY and CDR2 SMNVEV (reference sequence). Trimming shortened V by 6 bases and J by 3 bases, and 12 bases separated the two germline ends. The CDR3 sequence is 13 residues long. The CDR3 nucleotides are TGTGCCAGCAGCCCCAGGGGCGTCTACGAGCAGTACTTC. As protein: CASSPRGVYEQYF.

Many counts were recorded for this clonotype. The chain recombines TRBV27 with TRBJ1-2; 9 bases line up with TRBD1. V was pared by 6 bases and J by 4 bases, with 12 bases of the junction left unmatched. The CDR3 loop spans 16 amino acids. The V gene's germline CDR1 is MNHEY and CDR2 SMNVEV (reference sequence). CDR3 in DNA: TGTGCCAGCAGCGAGTACTCCGACAGGGGGATCTATGGCTACACCTTC. It is translated as CASSEYSDRGIYGYTF.

This sequence joins TRBV11-2 and TRBJ1-1; the D is unclear. This CDR3 comprises 12 residues. V dropped 3 bases and J dropped 3 bases, with 5 bases sitting between them. The V gene's germline CDR1 is SGHAT and CDR2 FQNNGV. The CDR3 DNA sequence: TGTGCCAGCAGCTTCTCGTACACTGAAGCTTTCTTT. Amino acid sequence: CASSFSYTEAFF.

The sample holds a few counts of this clonotype. The rearrangement uses TRBV6-2 or TRBV6-3 and TRBJ2-2; D is uncertain. This CDR3 is built from 15 residues. Germline CDR1 reads MNHEY; CDR2 reads SVGEGT. The V end was cut by 0 bases, the J end by 0 bases, with 5 bases between. The chain's CDR3 is CASSYSTANTGELFF. Written as DNA, the CDR3 is TGTGCCAGCAGTTACTCGACGGCGAACACCGGGGAGCTGTTTTTT.

This chain connects TRBV9 to TRBJ2-7; D may be TRBD1 or TRBD2 (5 bases each). The germline V and J ends were trimmed by 3 bases and 3 bases, with 10 bases remaining between them. The CDR3 length is 13 residues. Germline CDR1 and CDR2: SGDLS and YYNGEE. CDR3 in amino acids: CASSERGDYEQYF. The CDR3 bases are TGTGCCAGCAGCGAGAGGGGCGACTACGAGCAGTACTTC.

The V gene is TRBV24-1, the J gene TRBJ2-5, with 9 bases that match TRBD1. Germline CDR1 KGHDR, CDR2 SFDVKD. V was clipped by 5 bases and J by 1 base; unmatched bases: 7. The CDR3 runs to 16 residues. The CDR3 bases are TGTGCCACCAGTGGGGAGGACAGGGGCCTCCAAGAGACCCAGTACTTC. Residues: CATSGEDRGLQETQYF.

This rearrangement joins TRBV5-1 to TRBJ1-2; D is unclear. V was clipped by 2 bases and J by 5 bases, with 10 bases between them. The CDR3 has 13 residues. From germline, CDR1 is SGHRS and CDR2 YFSETQ. CDR3 sequence: CASSLRNGYGYTF. The CDR3 coding sequence is TGCGCCAGCAGCTTAAGGAATGGGTATGGCTACACCTTC.